One and the same sample provided the 13 T cell receptor beta chains below, sequenced in a study of identical twins. Via MiXCR, TCRdb re-called the 5' RACE reads, giving one row per CDR3 protein. The sample records fewer than 650,000 distinct CDR3 sequences, around a tenth being singletons. These same data were also listed under a study on yellow fever vaccine responses in identical twins.

The sample taken for sequencing was PBMCs. These receptors were obtained from a woman aged 18-29 years in good health.

This clonotype has a handful of counts. The gene calls are TRBV21-1 and TRBJ2-1; TRBD2, the table's D call, was not compared with the DNA. TRBV21-1 is annotated as a pseudogene. The CDR3 runs 16 residues. The CDR3, as DNA: TGTGCCAGCAGCAACCGCCGGCGGGAGAGGAACAATGAGCAGTTCTTC. Translation gives CASSNRRRERNNEQFF.

J is TRBJ2-7 and V is TRBV12-3 or TRBV12-4; 14 nucleotides match TRBD2. V shed 5 bases, J shed 4 bases, and the junction held 10 bases outside the gene matches. This CDR3 has 17 amino acids. CDR3 sequence: CASSIRTSGGSKYEQYF. The CDR3, as DNA: TGTGCCAGCAGTATAAGGACTAGCGGGGGGTCAAAATACGAGCAGTACTTC.

At least ten counts were recorded for this clonotype. The chain links TRBV4-1 to TRBJ2-1; a weak D match, TRBD2 (6 bases). Trimming left V 5 bases short and J 8 bases short, with 19 bases between. In germline, CDR1 is MGHRA, CDR2 YSYEKL. The CDR3 loop spans 15 amino acids. The CDR3 DNA reads as TGCGCCAGCAGCTCTTACCCGGGACTTGGGGATGAGCAGTTCTTC. It yields the protein CASSSYPGLGDEQFF.

This clonotype appeared many times. V gene TRBV7-2 combines with J gene TRBJ2-7, with D uncertain. The CDR3 totals 11 residues. V was trimmed by 1 base and J by 6 bases, leaving 4 bases between them. Germline V gene sequence: CDR1 SGHTA, CDR2 FQGNSA. The CDR3 DNA follows: TGTGCCAGCAGCTTAGTGGGCGAGCAGTACTTC. This gives the protein CASSLVGEQYF.

V is TRBV5-1 and J is TRBJ1-1; 8 nucleotides align to TRBD1. Germline V gene sequence: CDR1 SGHRS, CDR2 YFSETQ. The CDR3 runs to 14 residues. Trimming cost V 4 bases and J 4 bases; bases outside gene matches: 6. In DNA form, the CDR3 reads TGCGCCAGCAGCCGGGGACAGGACCGCACTGAAGCTTTCTTT. As protein: CASSRGQDRTEAFF.

This clonotype was seen ten or more times. The chain joins TRBV5-1 to TRBJ2-1; 8 bases are a match to TRBD2. Germline V lookup: CDR1 SGHRS, CDR2 YFSETQ. The CDR3 is 15 amino acids. After removal of 5 bases from V and 8 bases from J, the junction contained 12 bases not matched to a gene. The CDR3 region has the DNA TGCGCCAGCAGTTCCCGGGGGGGAGTGGGCGATGAGCAGTTCTTC. Its translation is CASSSRGGVGDEQFF. The whole variable domain, remainder taken from reference TRBV5-1 and TRBJ2-1, is KAGVTQTPRYLIKTRGQQVTLSCSPISGHRSVSWYQQTPGQGLQFLFEYFSETQRNKGNFPGRFSGRQFSNSRSEMNVSTLELGDSALYLCASSSRGGVGDEQFFGPGTRLTVL.

The chain couples TRBV19 to TRBJ1-5, with D hard to call. Trimming pared 3 bases from V and 1 base from J, leaving 7 bases between. Germline V gene data show CDR1 as LNHDA and CDR2 as SQIVND (reference sequence). The CDR3 sequence is 14 residues long. The chain's CDR3 is CASSISKSNQPQHF. The CDR3 bases are TGTGCCAGTAGTATTTCCAAGAGCAATCAGCCCCAGCATTTT.

The rearrangement links TRBV28 to TRBJ2-7; the D gene is possibly TRBD2 (6 bases). Trimming pared 3 bases from V and 5 bases from J, leaving 17 bases between. The CDR3 length is 15 residues. In germline, CDR1 is MDHEN, CDR2 SYDVKM. CDR3 sequence (DNA): TGTGCCAGCAGTTTCCGGGTCGGGGGAATCGACGAGCAGTACTTC. Its protein product is CASSFRVGGIDEQYF.

The gene calls are TRBV27 and TRBJ2-4; 11 bases are a match to TRBD2. Germline V lookup: CDR1 MNHEY, CDR2 SMNVEV (reference sequence). The CDR3 covers 15 residues. V shed 5 bases and J 6 bases; nucleotides not matched to a gene: 6. The CDR3: CASSASSGGRNIQYF. The CDR3 DNA follows: TGTGCCAGCAGTGCGTCTAGCGGGGGGCGAAACATTCAGTACTTC.

This chain uses TRBV12-5 with TRBJ2-7; D is unclear. Trimming took off 9 bases at V and 2 bases at J, with 20 bases between the two ends. The germline gives CDR1 LGHNT, CDR2 FRNRAP. CDR3 length: 15 amino acids. CDR3 in DNA: TGTGCTAGACCCCTCGACGGTAGGTTTGCCTACGAGCAGTACTTC. This encodes CARPLDGRFAYEQYF.

The chain has TRBV12-3 or TRBV12-4 and TRBJ2-5, with D uncertain. V dropped 3 bases and J dropped 7 bases, with 6 bases sitting between them. The CDR3 extends over 11 amino acids. The DNA of the CDR3 is TGTGCCAGCAGTTTCTTGGTGACCCAGTACTTC. Residues: CASSFLVTQYF.

There are many counts of this clonotype. The chain couples TRBV19 to TRBJ2-2; 7 nucleotides align to TRBD1. Germline trimming cut 4 bases from V and 4 bases from J; bases unmatched to any gene: 3. Germline CDR1 reads LNHDA; CDR2 reads SQIVND (reference sequence). CDR3 length equals 14 residues. The CDR3 nucleotides are TGTGCCAGTAGTAACAGGGGTGGCACCGGGGAGCTGTTTTTT. It encodes CASSNRGGTGELFF.

This clonotype was seen a few times. The V gene is TRBV6-5, the J gene TRBJ2-7; TRBD2 matches at 10 bases. CDR3 length: 16 amino acids. The germline V gene has CDR1 MNHEY and CDR2 SVGAGI. Germline trimming cut 2 bases from V and 6 bases from J; bases unmatched to any gene: 10. The DNA for the CDR3 is TGTGCCAGCAGTTACGCCAGCGGGAGGGCCGTGGGCGAGCAGTACTTC. It codes for CASSYASGRAVGEQYF.